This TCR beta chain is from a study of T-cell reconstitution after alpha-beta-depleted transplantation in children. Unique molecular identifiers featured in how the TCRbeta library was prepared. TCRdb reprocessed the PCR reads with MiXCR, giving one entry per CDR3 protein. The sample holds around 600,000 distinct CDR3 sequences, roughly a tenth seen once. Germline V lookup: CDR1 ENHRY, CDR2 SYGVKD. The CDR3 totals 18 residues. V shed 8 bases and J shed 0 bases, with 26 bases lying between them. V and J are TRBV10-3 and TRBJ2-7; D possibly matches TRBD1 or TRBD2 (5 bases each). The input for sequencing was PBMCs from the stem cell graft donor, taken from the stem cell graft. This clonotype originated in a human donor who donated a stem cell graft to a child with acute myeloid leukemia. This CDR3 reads CAIPKVRDGEKSSYEQYF. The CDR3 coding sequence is TGTGCCATCCCGAAGGTTAGGGACGGGGAAAAGAGCTCCTACGAGCAGTACTTC.